These T cell receptor beta chains were read from a single sample in a study of long-term antiretroviral therapy in people with HIV. The assay was immunoSEQ multiplex PCR, and TCRdb's table has in-frame clones only and misses some. Altogether about 20,000 clones are present, less than 85% being singletons, with the ten largest covering about 10%. The sequences come from unsorted PBMCs, collected 0.2 years after starting antiretroviral therapy. Receptors were obtained from a woman in her forties with HIV. Both conserved end residues are trimmed from each CDR3.

j_call	v_call	cdr3_aa
TRBJ1-4	TRBV30	AWSAPGPGEKLF
TRBJ1-5	TRBV28	ASRTGTGGFQPQH
TRBJ2-2	TRBV5-1	ASSLIRGELF
TRBJ2-5	TRBV7-2	ASRRLGQETQY
TRBJ1-2	TRBV19	ASSIIHTTGGLYGYT
TRBJ1-2	TRBV7-2	ASSLAIRGQGGYT
TRBJ1-1	TRBV11-2	ASSLDAAGNTEAF
TRBJ1-5	TRBV27	ASSFPGANQPQH
TRBJ1-4	TRBV2	ASSEAGTDS
TRBJ2-6	TRBV12-5	ASGESGANVLT
TRBJ1-1	TRBV2	ASSAWDRGRNTEAF
TRBJ2-7	TRBV11-2	ASSLGTSLRGEQY
TRBJ1-1	TRBV19	ATGRLNTEAF
TRBJ1-2	TRBV2	ASSPRTGYYGYT
TRBJ1-1	TRBV4-1	ASSRDGGSGTEAF
TRBJ1-2	TRBV6-1	ASSEVRASVYGYT
TRBJ1-2	TRBV19	ASSWRPSGYGYT
TRBJ2-2	TRBV30	AWYKGSIGELF
TRBJ2-4	TRBV7-8	ASSKSRQLAKNIQY
TRBJ1-2	TRBV10-3	AISESTGQKNYGYT
TRBJ1-2	TRBV10-3	AIADTSYGYT
TRBJ2-1	TRBV9	ASSSLTSGSYNEQF
TRBJ1-3	TRBV2	ASRDTGSGNTIY
TRBJ1-5	TRBV7-8	ASSSSGQGAGNQPQH
TRBJ1-2	TRBV7-2	ASSLFRLNYGYT
TRBJ2-1	TRBV29-1	SASAGLTNNEQF
TRBJ2-3	TRBV5-8	ASSLGTSGSGTDTQY
TRBJ2-3	TRBV11-2	ASSAGLYDTDTQY
TRBJ1-6	TRBV5-6	ASSLARSSPLH
TRBJ2-1	TRBV7-7	ASSSASGGYNEQF